Sequencing of this TCR beta chain was carried out in a study of CD8+ T cells in alopecia areata. Indicated treatment: oral pan-JAK inhibitor, 5-10 mg twice daily. TCR sequencing used cDNA made by reverse transcription of extracted RNA. Profiled with immunoSEQ multiplex PCR; TCRdb holds only in-frame clones, not every one. The sample yields under 250,000 clones, 66% seen once. V was trimmed by 3 bases and J by 1 base, leaving 16 bases between them. The CDR3 is made up of 17 amino acids. Per the germline V gene, CDR1 is SNHLY and CDR2 is FYNNEI. The chain recombines TRBV2 with TRBJ1-5, with a possible D match to TRBD1 (5 bases). The source was CD4+ T cells sorted from blood, collected between weeks 43 and 45, from a patient treated with tofacitinib. The TCR comes from a human donor with alopecia areata. For the CDR3, the DNA is TGTGCCAGCAGTGAGGGGACTACAGGTTTCAGCAATCAGCCCCAGCATTTT. It codes for CASSEGTTGFSNQPQHF.